This T cell receptor beta chain was sequenced for a study of immune characterization of retroperitoneal liposarcoma. Via MiXCR, TCRdb re-called the PCR reads, giving one row per CDR3 protein. This table holds some 2,900 distinct CDR3 sequences, more than 45% found once. The CDR3 spans 16 residues. CDR1 and CDR2 (germline): MNHNS, SASEGT. Input material: tumor tissue. This chain joins TRBV6-1 and TRBJ2-5, with 8 nucleotides matching TRBD1. The J call could be wrong; TRBJ2-1 is a better fit for the DNA end. The TCR was taken from a male donor with retroperitoneal liposarcoma. The CDR3 region has the DNA TGTGCCAGCAGTTTCACCGGGACAGGACCCTACAATGAGCAGTTCTTC. It yields the protein CASSFTGTGPYNEQFF.